The 22 T cell receptor beta chains in this list originate from one sample, sequenced in a study of blood T cell repertoires in COVID-19. Using immunoSEQ multiplex PCR, the repertoire was profiled, and TCRdb retains in-frame clones only, with some absent. The data show around 300,000 clones, with approximately 86% seen just once and approximately 3.8% held by the top ten. Sequencing used peripheral blood. The receptors were sampled from a woman aged 50 to 60 with active or convalescent COVID-19.

The V call is TRBV5-1, the J call TRBJ2-7; TRBD2 agrees at 11 bases. CDR3 length: 15 residues. Germline V gene data show CDR1 as SGHRS and CDR2 as YFSETQ. V was clipped by 1 base and J by 2 bases; unmatched bases: 2. This CDR3 reads CASSLNSGRAYEQYF. As DNA, the CDR3 is TGCGCCAGCAGCTTGAATAGCGGGAGGGCCTACGAGCAGTACTTC.

This clone was observed a single time. The chain carries TRBV15 and TRBJ2-1; 11 nucleotides agree with TRBD2. The CDR3 length is 15 residues. Looked up from germline, CDR1 is LNHNV and CDR2 is YYDKDF (reference sequence). The J segment lost 9 bases and the V segment lost 5 bases, leaving 9 bases of the junction unmatched. The CDR3 sequence: CATSRTSGSLAEQFF. For the CDR3, the DNA is TGTGCCACCAGCCGTACTAGCGGGAGTCTGGCTGAGCAGTTCTTC. The variable domain in full, with the rest retrieved from reference TRBV15 and TRBJ2-1, is DAMVIQNPRYQVTQFGKPVTLSCSQTLNHNVMYWYQQKSSQAPKLLFHYYDKDFNNEADTPDNFQSRRPNTSFCFLDIRSPGLGDTAMYLCATSRTSGSLAEQFFGPGTRLTVL.

V usage is TRBV3-1 (or the pseudogene TRBV3-2) and J usage is TRBJ2-7, with TRBD2 matching 9 bases. The V segment lost 8 bases and the J segment 4 bases; nucleotides outside the gene matches: 6. The CDR3 has 13 residues. The germline CDR1 and CDR2 sequences are LGHDT and YNNKEL (reference sequence). CDR3: CASGGLAEYEQYF. For the CDR3, the DNA is TGTGCCAGCGGGGGACTAGCAGAATACGAGCAGTACTTC.

This clone was seen a few times. The V gene is TRBV3-1 (or the pseudogene TRBV3-2), the J gene TRBJ2-2, with 8 bases fitting TRBD2. The V gene's germline CDR1 is LGHDT and CDR2 YNNKEL (reference sequence). The CDR3 length is 14 residues. The trim removed 7 bases at V and 6 bases at J, leaving 7 bases unmatched. The CDR3 loop is CASITSGGPGELFF. Written as DNA, the CDR3 is TGTGCCAGCATCACGAGCGGGGGCCCCGGGGAGCTGTTTTTT.

This clone has just a few counts. CDR3 region: CASSPNLLGRANTGELFF. CDR3 DNA sequence: TGTGCCAGCAGCCCAAACCTGCTCGGCAGGGCGAACACCGGGGAGCTGTTTTTT. This rearrangement joins TRBV7-2 to TRBJ2-2; possibly TRBD1 for D (5 bases). Germline V gives CDR1 SGHTA, CDR2 FQGNSA. Trimming removed 5 bases from V and 0 bases from J, with 19 bases in between. CDR3 size: 18 residues.

This clone was seen only a few times. V and J are TRBV29-1 and TRBJ1-5, with D unclear. CDR3 length equals 14 residues. Trimming took 7 bases from V and 7 from J, leaving 20 bases between them. Germline lookup yields CDR1 SQVTM and CDR2 ANQGSEA. The CDR3 loop is CSATFEDRGQPQHF. The CDR3 nucleotides are TGCAGCGCCACCTTCGAGGACCGCGGGCAGCCCCAGCATTTT.

The V gene is TRBV5-6, the J gene TRBJ1-1; D is unclear. This CDR3 region has 14 residues. V was clipped by 4 bases and J by 4 bases, with 14 bases between them. The V gene's germline CDR1 is SGHDT and CDR2 YYEEEE. The CDR3 here is CASSRLGSSTEAFF. The CDR3 coding sequence is TGTGCCAGCAGCCGTTTAGGGAGTTCCACTGAAGCTTTCTTT.

The CDR3 nucleotides are TGTGCCAGCAGCCTACGACAGAATTCACCCCTCCACTTT. It is translated as CASSLRQNSPLHF. The J gene is TRBJ1-6, the V gene TRBV11-3; tentatively, D is TRBD1 (5 bases). Trimming took 5 bases from V and 7 from J, leaving 9 bases between them. This CDR3 comprises 13 residues. From germline, CDR1 is SGHNT and CDR2 YENEEA. The full variable domain, in which reference TRBV11-3 and TRBJ1-6 provide the parts outside the CDR3, is EAGVVQSPRYKIIEKKQPVAFWCNPISGHNTLYWYLQNLGQGPELLIRYENEEAVDDSQLPKDRFSAERLKGVDSTLKIQPAELGDSAVYLCASSLRQNSPLHFGNGTRLTVT.

This chain joins TRBV19 and TRBJ1-5, with unresolved D. V was shortened by 5 bases and J by 5 bases, with 7 bases between the two germline ends. Germline assignment: CDR1 LNHDA and CDR2 SQIVND (reference sequence). The CDR3 is 12 residues long. CDR3 amino acids: CASSENYQPQHF. CDR3 nucleotides: TGTGCCAGTAGTGAAAACTATCAGCCCCAGCATTTT.

This chain uses TRBV9 with TRBJ2-3; D might be TRBD2 (5 bases). CDR1 and CDR2 from the germline V gene are SGDLS and YYNGEE. The CDR3 covers 15 residues. The V end was cut by 0 bases, the J end by 4 bases, with 12 bases between. The chain's CDR3 is CASSVGATRSDTQYF. CDR3 in DNA: TGTGCCAGCAGCGTAGGGGCAACTAGGTCAGATACGCAGTATTTT.

CDR3 residues: CASSPLAASTDTQYF. The DNA of the CDR3 is TGTGCCAGCAGCCCGCTAGCGGCAAGCACAGATACGCAGTATTTT. V and J are TRBV4-2 and TRBJ2-3; 7 nucleotides match TRBD2. Germline loops: CDR1 LGHNA, CDR2 YNFKEQ. J lost 0 bases, V lost 4 bases, and 4 bases had no gene match. This CDR3 contains 15 residues.

This clone turned up a few times. The chain recombines TRBV5-1 with TRBJ1-5, with 12 bases lining up with TRBD1. The germline V gene encodes CDR1 SGHRS and CDR2 YFSETQ. The CDR3 has 15 residues. V lost 4 bases to trimming and J lost 6 bases; unmatched junction nucleotides: 5. CDR3 DNA sequence: TGCGCCAGCAGCACCGGGACAGGGGGCATTCAGCCCCAGCATTTT. Protein: CASSTGTGGIQPQHF. The full variable domain, completed using reference TRBV5-1 and TRBJ1-5, is KAGVTQTPRYLIKTRGQQVTLSCSPISGHRSVSWYQQTPGQGLQFLFEYFSETQRNKGNFPGRFSGRQFSNSRSEMNVSTLELGDSALYLCASSTGTGGIQPQHFGDGTRLSIL.

The chain has TRBV9 and TRBJ1-1; no clear D gene. The CDR3 loop spans 14 amino acids. Germline lookup yields CDR1 SGDLS and CDR2 YYNGEE. Trimming took 4 bases from V and 7 from J, leaving 17 bases between them. CDR3 in amino acids: CASSPHSGGDEAFF. CDR3 DNA sequence: TGTGCCAGCAGCCCCCACAGTGGAGGAGATGAAGCTTTCTTT.

The chain employs TRBV7-8 and TRBJ2-1; 7 nucleotides line up with TRBD2. The CDR3 is 15 amino acids. CDR1 SGHVS and CDR2 FQNEAQ come from the germline V gene. With V trimmed by 2 bases and J by 10 bases, 11 bases remained unmatched. The CDR3 nucleotides read TGTGCCAGCAGCTTATTTGGGGAGGGATTCGGAGAGCAGTTCTTC. Translating it yields CASSLFGEGFGEQFF.

The DNA for the CDR3 is TGTGCCAGCAGACCCGGGACAGGGTGGGCTGAAGCTTTCTTT. This encodes CASRPGTGWAEAFF. The rearrangement links TRBV7-2 to TRBJ1-1; 9 bases agree with TRBD1. After removal of 6 bases from V and 6 bases from J, the junction contained 8 bases not matched to a gene. The CDR3 sequence is 14 residues long. Germline lookup yields CDR1 SGHTA and CDR2 FQGNSA.

The CDR3 bases are TGTGCCAGCAGCTTAAGGGCGGGACCACTACGCAATGAGCAGTTCTTC. Encoded protein: CASSLRAGPLRNEQFF. The chain couples TRBV7-8 to TRBJ2-1, with a possible D match to TRBD2 (6 bases). CDR1 and CDR2 (germline): SGHVS, FQNEAQ. V lost 2 bases and J lost 6, with 17 bases in between. The CDR3 totals 16 residues.

This chain uses TRBV19 with TRBJ1-1, with TRBD1 as a possible D gene (5 bases). CDR1 is LNHDA and CDR2 is SQIVND in the germline V gene (reference sequence). CDR3 length: 12 residues. Between the trimmed V and J ends, which lost 8 bases and 1 base, there was a span of 8 bases. The CDR3: CASQGWNTEAFF. CDR3 sequence (DNA): TGTGCCAGTCAGGGTTGGAACACTGAAGCTTTCTTT.

This chain connects TRBV5-1 to TRBJ2-7, with D perhaps TRBD1 (6 bases). The CDR3 is made up of 13 amino acids. Germline loops: CDR1 SGHRS, CDR2 YFSETQ. V gave up 5 bases and J gave up 4 bases, with 13 bases separating them. CDR3: CASRSGGGYEQYF. The CDR3 DNA follows: TGCGCCAGCAGATCTGGGGGCGGGTACGAGCAGTACTTC.

The sample holds a few counts of this clone. The J gene is TRBJ1-2, the V gene TRBV12-5, with 8 bases that match TRBD1. The germline V gene encodes CDR1 LGHNT and CDR2 FRNRAP. The V segment lost 4 bases and the J segment 8 bases; nucleotides outside the gene matches: 18. The CDR3 is 17 residues long. CDR3 residues: CASGSTQGAAGLEGYTF. The DNA for the CDR3 is TGTGCTAGTGGTTCTACCCAGGGGGCAGCTGGTTTGGAAGGCTACACCTTC. The full variable domain, with the rest looked up from reference TRBV12-5 and TRBJ1-2, is DARVTQTPRHKVTEMGQEVTMRCQPILGHNTVFWYRQTMMQGLELLAYFRNRAPLDDSGMPKDRFSAEMPDATLATLKIQPSEPRDSAVYFCASGSTQGAAGLEGYTFGSGTRLTVV.

The chain recombines TRBV28 with TRBJ2-7; perhaps TRBD1 as D (5 bases). The CDR3 runs 12 residues. Germline V gene sequence: CDR1 MDHEN, CDR2 SYDVKM. The V and J ends lost 6 bases and 4 bases respectively, with 10 bases between them. The CDR3 here is CASSLQEYEQYF. The CDR3 region has the DNA TGTGCCAGCAGCCTACAGGAATACGAGCAGTACTTC.

J is TRBJ2-2 and V is TRBV5-1; weak D call: TRBD2 (6 bases). V was shortened by 4 bases and J by 0 bases, with 13 bases between the two germline ends. Germline V gives CDR1 SGHRS, CDR2 YFSETQ. The length of the CDR3 is 16 residues. The CDR3 nucleotides read TGCGCCAGCAGCGAATTACCGGGGGCGAACACCGGGGAGCTGTTTTTT. Amino acid sequence: CASSELPGANTGELFF.

The genes are TRBV11-2 and TRBJ2-1, with 9 bases lining up with TRBD2. The CDR3 sequence is 14 residues long. Trimming at V came to 7 bases and at J to 8 bases, leaving 9 bases not matched to a gene. From germline, CDR1 is SGHAT and CDR2 FQNNGV. The CDR3 region has the DNA TGTGCCAGCACCGTTATGGCGGGAGGGTATGAGCAGTTCTTC. Translating gives CASTVMAGGYEQFF.